The entry below gives a single T cell receptor beta chain sequence along with its context. What it recognizes is unknown. A multiplex PCR was run with 60 Vbeta primers and 13 Jbeta primers. Libraries were prepared by immunoSEQ multiplex PCR; TCRdb keeps only in-frame clonotypes and omits some of them. The sample holds about 140,000 clones. The germline V gene has CDR1 SQVTM and CDR2 ANQGSEA. The CDR3 is 13 amino acids. Trimming shortened V by 3 bases and J by 5 bases, and 10 bases separated the two germline ends. This sample stems from a study of cytomegalovirus exposure and HLA in healthy donors. Study details: The study placed around 80% of its approximately 360 genotyped donors in the Caucasian-associated ancestry cluster.

Overall study results and limits: TRBV6-2, TRBV6-3 and some other V segments were unresolvable in 87-base-pair reads. It was only CMV serostatus that was available as immune exposure information. Later analysis identified about 17,000 TCR beta sequences associated with HLA alleles, using a false discovery rate threshold of 0.05.

This rearrangement joins TRBV29-1 to TRBJ1-4; TRBD1 might be the D (6 bases). The TCR comes from a male donor in good health and CMV-seronegative. Sequencing used PBMCs. In DNA, the CDR3 is TGCAGCGTTGATCCGGGGGGCAATGAAAAACTGTTTTTT. Protein sequence: CSVDPGGNEKLFF. Supplemented by reference TRBV29-1 and TRBJ1-4, the full variable domain reads SAVISQKPSRDICQRGTSLTIQCQVDSQVTMMFWYRQQPGQSLTLIATANQGSEATYESGFVIDKFPISRPNLTFSTLTVSNMSPEDSSIYLCSVDPGGNEKLFFGSGTQLSVL.